These T cell receptor beta chains were read from a single sample in a study of CD8 T cells in ankylosing spondylitis. TCRdb re-analysed the 5' RACE reads in MiXCR, keeping a single row per CDR3 protein. Here the sample spans around 320,000 distinct CDR3 sequences, about a fifth being singletons. Sequences were obtained from blood, either unsorted or a sorted T cell fraction (not recorded which). The source of these receptors is a female donor with ankylosing spondylitis or in good health (not recorded which). Each CDR3 is given with its conserved first and last residue. D genes are given only for firm matches. Clone size is stated in some rows and not others, as once, few, many or a class when expanded.

clone size	CDR3 length	V gene	D gene	J gene	CDR3 DNA	CDR3 protein
.	16	TRBV7-2	.	TRBJ2-3	TGTGCCAGCAGCTTAGCCTCCGGCCCCCAGGGAGATACGCAGTATTTT	CASSLASGPQGDTQYF
.	16	TRBV6-2/TRBV6-3	TRBD2	TRBJ2-2	TGTGCCAGCACTCCGGGACTAGCCGATAACACCGGGGAGCTGTTTTTT	CASTPGLADNTGELFF
once	15	TRBV4-2	TRBD1	TRBJ2-3	TGTGCCAGCAACCTGGACAGGGGTAAAACAGATACGCAGTATTTT	CASNLDRGKTDTQYF
few	14	TRBV10-3	TRBD2	TRBJ2-7	TGTGCCATCAGGCCTACTAGCGGGAGCTACGAGCAGTACTTC	CAIRPTSGSYEQYF
.	13	TRBV7-9	.	TRBJ2-5	TGTGCCAGCAGCTTAGACGGCGTCGGGACCCAGTACTTC	CASSLDGVGTQYF
few	16	TRBV11-2	TRBD2	TRBJ2-5	TGTGCCAGCAGCTTAGGGTTAGCGGGAGTGAGAGAGACCCAGTACTTC	CASSLGLAGVRETQYF
.	12	TRBV6-5	.	TRBJ2-5	TGTGCCAGCAGTTACTCTTTGGAGACCCAGTACTTC	CASSYSLETQYF
.	10	TRBV6-2/TRBV6-3	.	TRBJ1-2	TGTGCCACGGGACACTATGGCTACACCTTC	CATGHYGYTF
few	16	TRBV4-3	TRBD2	TRBJ2-1	TGCGCCAGCAGCCAAGTGAGCGGTAGCGGGAACAATGAGCAGTTCTTC	CASSQVSGSGNNEQFF
.	13	TRBV7-2	.	TRBJ1-6	TGTGCCAGCAGCTCCACAGGGCCTTCACCCCTCCACTTT	CASSSTGPSPLHF
.	16	TRBV12-3/TRBV12-4	TRBD2	TRBJ2-1	TGTGCCAGCAGTTTAGGGGCGGGAGGGCCTTTCGATGAGCAGTTCTTC	CASSLGAGGPFDEQFF
few	16	TRBV9	TRBD1	TRBJ2-1	TGTGCCAGCAGCTACGGACAGGGGCAGATTTACAATGAGCAGTTCTTC	CASSYGQGQIYNEQFF
few	16	TRBV5-1	.	TRBJ2-1	TGCGCCAGCAGCTTGGTCGGCGGAGGGGGGATCAATGAGCAGTTCTTC	CASSLVGGGGINEQFF
.	16	TRBV15	.	TRBJ2-3	TGTGCCACCAGCAGAGAGTTGACAGATACCACAGATACGCAGTATTTT	CATSRELTDTTDTQYF
many	13	TRBV20-1	.	TRBJ2-3	TGCAGTGCCTACGGGCTGATCGGCGATACGCAGTATTTT	CSAYGLIGDTQYF
few	9	TRBV29-1	.	TRBJ1-2	TGCAGCGTTGAGGTGGACTACACCTTC	CSVEVDYTF
.	11	TRBV20-1	TRBD1	TRBJ2-7	TGCAGTGCTGCCGGGACAGACGAGCAGTACTTC	CSAAGTDEQYF
many	15	TRBV7-2	TRBD1	TRBJ1-6	TGTGCCAGCAGCTTAGACTGGACAGGGGTGTCACCCCTCCACTTT	CASSLDWTGVSPLHF
few	17	TRBV7-8	TRBD2	TRBJ2-1	TGTGCCAGCAGCTGGTCCTATTGGACTAGCGGGATCGATGAGCAGTTCTTC	CASSWSYWTSGIDEQFF
.	12	TRBV12-3/TRBV12-4	TRBD2	TRBJ2-5	TGTGCCAGCTCGCGGGGGGCGGAGACCCAGTACTTC	CASSRGAETQYF
few	12	TRBV29-1	TRBD1	TRBJ1-2	TGCAGCGTTGACGGACAGGACTATGGCTACACCTTC	CSVDGQDYGYTF
few	18	TRBV4-2	.	TRBJ1-3	TGTGCCAGCAGCCGGGTCGGCGGAACGTCTAACTCTGGAAACACCATATATTTT	CASSRVGGTSNSGNTIYF
.	16	TRBV6-5	.	TRBJ1-2	TGTGCCAGCAGTTCCCTACGTCGCGGAACAAACTATGGCTACACCTTC	CASSSLRRGTNYGYTF
.	14	TRBV19	.	TRBJ1-1	TGTGCCAGTAGTATGACCGGGACCCCTTTCGGAGCTTTCTTT	CASSMTGTPFGAFF
.	16	TRBV25-1	TRBD1	TRBJ1-6	TGTGCCAGCAGTCACTCCAGACAGGGGGTCGGTTCACCCCTCCACTTT	CASSHSRQGVGSPLHF
few	16	TRBV7-9	.	TRBJ1-1	TGTGCCAGCAGCTTAGGCGCCAAGGAACGCTTCACTGAAGCTTTCTTT	CASSLGAKERFTEAFF
few	14	TRBV20-1	.	TRBJ2-3	TGCAGTGCTAGAAGTTACGGTTACACAGATACGCAGTATTTT	CSARSYGYTDTQYF
.	14	TRBV2	TRBD2	TRBJ2-3	TGTGCCAGCGAGTTAGCGGGGAGCACAGATACGCAGTATTTT	CASELAGSTDTQYF
few	17	TRBV6-1	TRBD2	TRBJ2-7	TGTGCCAGCACTAAGTATCGGACTAGCGCCTCATCCGTCGAGCAGTACTTC	CASTKYRTSASSVEQYF
few	13	TRBV6-2/TRBV6-3	.	TRBJ2-1	TGTGCCAGCAGTTACATCCGAGGTAGGGAGCAGTTCTTC	CASSYIRGREQFF
few	20	TRBV24-1	TRBD2	TRBJ2-1	TGTGCCACCATATCCCGCTCCGGGACTAGCGGCTTACTTAGGGACAATGAGCAGTTCTTC	CATISRSGTSGLLRDNEQFF
.	15	TRBV6-1	.	TRBJ2-2	TGTGCCAGCAGTCCGGGACTTACTTACACCGGGGAGCTGTTTTTT	CASSPGLTYTGELFF
many	12	TRBV29-1	TRBD1	TRBJ2-5	TGCAGCGTTGTCAGGGGGCAAGAGACCCAGTACTTC	CSVVRGQETQYF
.	15	TRBV15	.	TRBJ1-2	TGTGCCACCAGCAAACGTGGAGACTTCTTCTATGGCTACACCTTC	CATSKRGDFFYGYTF
many	15	TRBV20-1	TRBD1	TRBJ2-1	TGCAGTGCAGAAGTCTTGACAGGGGTCAACAATGAGCAGTTCTTC	CSAEVLTGVNNEQFF
.	13	TRBV24-1	.	TRBJ1-2	TGTGCCACCTCTCCCGATGGGGTTTCGGGCTACACCTTC	CATSPDGVSGYTF
.	15	TRBV7-2	TRBD1	TRBJ2-3	TGTGCCAGCAGCCCTAACAGGGGTGGCACAGATACGCCGTATTTT	CASSPNRGGTDTPYF